The TCR beta chain described here comes from a study of cytomegalovirus exposure and HLA in healthy donors. Healthy donors of bone marrow made up the group. Concerning this clone: Its antigen is not known.

The PCR ran on 60 Vbeta and 13 Jbeta primers. Measured with immunoSEQ multiplex PCR; TCRdb has only the in-frame clones, and not every one. This table has roughly 240,000 clones, roughly 78% appearing once. Study-wide results and caveats: Later on, an analysis showed TCR association rates differing by HLA locus, with DRB1 the most and HLA-C the fewest. Donor immune exposure was known only as CMV serostatus.

Sequencing used PBMCs. The source is a boy younger than 18 in good health and CMV-seronegative.

CDR3 sequence reads: CASYGGIRTRSNNEQFF. The CDR3 bases are TGCGCCAGCTACGGTGGAATCCGGACTAGGTCGAACAATGAGCAGTTCTTC. The rearrangement uses TRBV5-1 and TRBJ2-1; 7 bases agree with TRBD2. The CDR3 extends over 17 amino acids. Germline CDR1 is SGHRS and CDR2 is YFSETQ. The junction had 18 bases not matched to a gene; V was cut back by 7 bases and J by 5 bases.